This T cell receptor beta chain is drawn from a study of blood T cells in healthy people across ages. CDR3 size: 11 residues. Germline CDR1 MNHEY, CDR2 SVGAGI. V lost 7 bases and J 2 bases, leaving 6 bases between the germline ends. Isolation recovered at least 6.5 million PBMCs from every sample. This clonotype was picked up a small number of times. Combining a sample-barcoded 5' primer with a J-beta primer mix, a second PCR ran for roughly 6 to 12 cycles. Each TCR beta cDNA got a 12-nucleotide random molecular identifier. A single record per CDR3 protein comes from TCRdb applying MiXCR to the 5' RACE reads. The table has some 850,000 distinct CDR3 sequences, roughly 24% seen once; the top ten hold about 3%. The sample also formed part of further work on T cells of mothers and their children.

The sequence derives from a boy aged 10-17 years in good health. Source material: blood. The chain recombines TRBV6-5 with TRBJ2-7, with D unclear. The CDR3 DNA follows: TGTGCCAGCAAAGGCCCCTACGAGCAGTACTTC. Translation: CASKGPYEQYF.